This T cell receptor (beta chain) was sequenced during a study of blood T cell repertoires in COVID-19. Looking at the study overall: Sample material is recorded as cDNA or gDNA derived from T cells, B-cell-depleted T cells, or PBMCs.

Repertoires were generated with immunoSEQ multiplex PCR, while TCRdb's copy carries only in-frame clones and drops some. Of 270,000 or so clones listed, around 89% are singletons. Germline-derived CDR1 and CDR2 are MNHEY and SMNVEV (reference sequence). The CDR3 is 16 amino acids. V dropped 0 bases and J dropped 4 bases, with 10 bases sitting between them. In terms of age and location, participants ranged from roughly 18 to 95 years and lived in about two dozen US areas. The genes are TRBV27 and TRBJ2-6; possible D gene TRBD2, 6 bases. What was sequenced was PBMCs or T cells enriched from blood (not recorded which). This receptor was identified in a woman under 40 with acute COVID-19. The CDR3 nucleotides are TGTGCCAGCAGTTTATCTCGGGGGTCCGGGGCCAACGTCCTGACTTTC. Protein: CASSLSRGSGANVLTF.